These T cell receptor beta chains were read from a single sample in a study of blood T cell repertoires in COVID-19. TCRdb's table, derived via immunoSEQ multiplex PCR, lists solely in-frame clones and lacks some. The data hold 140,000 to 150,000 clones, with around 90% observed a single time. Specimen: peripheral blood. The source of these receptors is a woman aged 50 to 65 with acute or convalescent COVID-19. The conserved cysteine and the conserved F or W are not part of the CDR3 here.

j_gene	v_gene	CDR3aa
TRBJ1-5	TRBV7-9	ASSYNSNQPQH
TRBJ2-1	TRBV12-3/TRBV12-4	ASTTGTSDEQF
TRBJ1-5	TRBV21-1	ANQTGDSNQPQH
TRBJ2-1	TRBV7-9	ASDQGTNNEQF
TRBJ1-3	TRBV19	ARNSRTSNTIY
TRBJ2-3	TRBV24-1	ATSDGTSGTDTQY
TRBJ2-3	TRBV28	ASSKLAGAPTDTQY
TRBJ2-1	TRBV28	ASSLPAAYNEQF
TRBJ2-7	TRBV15	ATSRVGRYYEQY
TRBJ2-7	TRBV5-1	ASKRESSYEQY
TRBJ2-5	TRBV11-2	ASSLSRGETQY
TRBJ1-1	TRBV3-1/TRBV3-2	ASSPTGVWEMNTEAF
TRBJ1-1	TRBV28	ASSLSSEAF
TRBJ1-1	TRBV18	ASSPGQSTEAF
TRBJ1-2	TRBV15	ATSRDQGTSGGYT
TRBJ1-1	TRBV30	AWSPGDHTEAF